This entry concerns a single T cell receptor beta chain. Its antigen is not known. The CDR3 has 14 amino acids. Germline V gene lookup returns CDR1 MDHEN and CDR2 SYDVKM. Unmatched junction bases numbered 6, after V lost 5 bases and J lost 4 bases. The table came from immunoSEQ multiplex PCR; TCRdb's copy has only in-frame clones and leaves some out. The sample carries around 83,000 clones, under 95% recorded once. These data belong to a study of T cell responses to AZD1222 COVID-19 vaccine. Study-wide results and caveats: Most donors were white British and more were female, and clonal diversity was possibly underestimated. Distributed over spike, vaccine-associated CD4 TCRs predominated at 160-218 and 743-854. It was only 6 or 7 AZD1222 recipients who were seropositive at baseline.

This sequence originates from an adult in good health. Sequenced here: peripheral blood, sampled on day 0 of AZD1222 vaccination. This sequence joins TRBV28 and TRBJ1-2, with 8 nucleotides matching TRBD1. Here the CDR3 DNA reads TGTGCCAGCAGTCCAGGACAGGGTCTCTATGGCTACACCTTC. Translated, it gives CASSPGQGLYGYTF.